This TCR beta chain comes out of a study of cytomegalovirus exposure and HLA in healthy donors. Study conclusions and caveats: In all likelihood, a cluster of highly shared sequence variants was a sequencing artifact. Analysis performed later found 16,000 or so TCR beta sequences associated with HLA alleles at 0.05 false discovery rate. Analysis performed later showed TCR beta chains linked to HLA being more clonally expanded than equally common others.

V was pared by 3 bases and J by 1 base, with 9 bases of the junction left unmatched. The germline V gene has CDR1 MNHNS and CDR2 SASEGT. There are 17 residues in the CDR3. Both 60 Vbeta primers and 13 Jbeta primers went into the PCR. This table comes from immunoSEQ multiplex PCR, and its TCRdb copy is limited to in-frame clones, with some not included. This sample has approximately 240,000 clones, with about 80% found just once. Of note for this clone: The target antigen is unknown.

The TCR comes from a woman in her forties in good health and CMV-seronegative. The V call is TRBV6-1, the J call TRBJ2-1; TRBD1 matches at 7 bases. Material: PBMCs. The CDR3 loop reads CASSDGAGGSSYNEQFF. The CDR3 DNA sequence: TGTGCCAGCAGTGATGGGGCAGGGGGTTCTTCCTACAATGAGCAGTTCTTC.